Reported below is one TCR beta chain. This sample is part of a study of blood T cell repertoires in COVID-19. Looking at the study overall: Sample material is recorded as cDNA or gDNA derived from T cells, B-cell-depleted T cells, or PBMCs.

Cohorts were based on clinical histories the participants reported. Study processing details: Amplification with reference gene primers provided the estimates of nucleated cell counts. The table came from immunoSEQ multiplex PCR; TCRdb's copy has only in-frame clones and leaves some out. V and J calls and clone size follow that table, whereas D and trimming were derived from the DNA. Among a few hundred thousand clones listed, approximately 84% were seen once. The CDR3 sequence is 14 residues long. Germline trimming cut 8 bases from V and 2 bases from J; bases unmatched to any gene: 7. Germline CDR1 and CDR2: SNHLY and FYNNEI.

The chain links TRBV2 to TRBJ2-5, with 8 positions matching TRBD1. The TCR was taken from a woman in her twenties or thirties who had recovered from COVID-19. The sample was PBMCs or T cells enriched from blood (not recorded which). Here the CDR3 reads CASLYTGGQETQYF. The CDR3 nucleotides are TGTGCCAGCCTCTACACAGGGGGACAAGAGACCCAGTACTTC.